This entry is about one T cell receptor beta chain. The antigen is unknown. PCR involved 60 Vbeta and 13 Jbeta primers. Using immunoSEQ multiplex PCR, the repertoire was profiled, and TCRdb retains in-frame clones only, with some absent. This table has 130,000 or so clones, approximately 82% appearing once. This specimen belongs to a study of cytomegalovirus exposure and HLA in healthy donors. About the study: Clustering assigned about 79% of the roughly 400 genotyped donors to the Caucasian-associated ancestry cluster.

The CDR3 runs 12 residues. V dropped 4 bases and J dropped 8; count of bases not matched to a gene: 4. In germline, CDR1 is MDHEN, CDR2 SYDVKM. Points from the study as a whole: Reports described diagnosis of cytomegalovirus status by the classifier as highly specific and sensitive.

Sequencing input: PBMCs. The chain combines TRBV28 with TRBJ1-2; 7 bases fit TRBD1. The TCR comes from a middle-aged woman in good health and CMV-seronegative. Written as DNA, the CDR3 is TGTGCCAGCAGTTCAGGGGGACGAGGCTACACCTTC. It is translated as CASSSGGRGYTF.